One sample yielded the 30 T cell receptor beta chains listed below, sequenced in a study of blood T cell repertoires in COVID-19. Assay: immunoSEQ multiplex PCR; the TCRdb copy retains only in-frame clones and omits some. The sample records 150,000 to 200,000 clones, around 78% being singletons. Sequenced input: PBMCs or T cells enriched from blood (not recorded which). These receptors originate from a woman aged 50 to 60 who had recovered from COVID-19.

This sequence joins TRBV19 and TRBJ2-1; perhaps TRBD2 as D (6 bases). CDR1 is LNHDA and CDR2 is SQIVND in the germline V gene (reference sequence). Trimming stripped 5 bases from V and 1 base from J, with 12 bases between. CDR3 length: 15 residues. CDR3: CASSGLGGSYNEQFF. For the CDR3, the DNA is TGTGCCAGTAGTGGATTGGGAGGATCCTACAATGAGCAGTTCTTC.

CDR3 DNA sequence: TGTGCCAGCAGCACAGGGGTAGAGACCCAGTACTTC. It is translated as CASSTGVETQYF. The chain employs TRBV3-1 (or the pseudogene TRBV3-2) and TRBJ2-5; 7 nucleotides agree with TRBD1. CDR3 length equals 12 residues. V lost 5 bases and J lost 4; bases outside the gene matches: 1. Germline V gene sequence: CDR1 LGHDT, CDR2 YNNKEL (reference sequence).

V usage is TRBV28 and J usage is TRBJ1-6; the D gene is possibly TRBD1 (6 bases). The CDR3 loop spans 17 amino acids. Germline-derived CDR1 and CDR2 are MDHEN and SYDVKM. V dropped 1 base and J dropped 10 bases, with 20 bases sitting between them. As DNA, the CDR3 is TGTGCCAGCAGTTTATTCGGCCTCGACAGGCCGGGGTCACCCCTCCACTTT. As protein: CASSLFGLDRPGSPLHF.

V usage is TRBV12-3 or TRBV12-4 and J usage is TRBJ2-7, with D perhaps TRBD1 (6 bases). Trimming left V 5 bases short and J 7 bases short, with 15 bases between. The CDR3 covers 13 residues. CDR3 DNA: TGTGCCAGCAGTCCAGGGGCCGCAAGAGAGCAGTACGTC. Its translation: CASSPGAAREQYV.

This chain uses TRBV28 with TRBJ1-6; 9 bases are shared with TRBD1. Germline CDR1 and CDR2: MDHEN and SYDVKM. V shed 6 bases and J 9 bases; nucleotides not matched to a gene: 3. The CDR3 runs to 13 residues. CDR3 in amino acids: CASRGTGSSPLHF. CDR3 sequence (DNA): TGTGCCAGCAGAGGGACAGGGAGTTCACCCCTCCACTTT.

The chain employs TRBV19 and TRBJ1-4; D might be TRBD1 (6 bases). CDR1 and CDR2 (germline): LNHDA, SQIVND (reference sequence). The CDR3 has 15 amino acids. V gave up 1 base and J gave up 8 bases, with 14 bases separating them. The CDR3 region has the DNA TGTGCCAGTAGTATAGCTAACAGGGCACTGGAAAAACTGTTTTTT. Translated: CASSIANRALEKLFF.

The genes are TRBV7-2 and TRBJ1-2; weak D call: TRBD1 (6 bases). This CDR3 contains 13 residues. Germline V CDR1 and CDR2: SGHTA, FQGNSA. Trimming pared 4 bases from V and 5 bases from J, leaving 11 bases between. CDR3 loop: CASSSPGQYGYTF. DNA of the CDR3: TGTGCCAGCAGCTCCCCCGGACAGTATGGCTACACCTTC.

The CDR3 reads CASSLPAGELFF. DNA of the CDR3: TGTGCCAGCAGCCTCCCTGCCGGGGAGCTGTTTTTT. The J gene is TRBJ2-2, the V gene TRBV6-6; D not resolved. The CDR3 is made up of 12 amino acids. V gave up 6 bases and J gave up 6 bases, with 8 bases separating them. Germline loops: CDR1 MNHNY, CDR2 SVGAGI (reference sequence).

J is TRBJ2-3 and V is TRBV5-1; 7 bases line up with TRBD1. CDR3 size: 13 residues. V gave up 5 bases and J gave up 5 bases; unmatched junction bases: 5. CDR1 and CDR2 from the germline V gene are SGHRS and YFSETQ. The CDR3 nucleotides are TGCGCCAGCAGAGGACAGGAGAGAGATACGCAGTATTTT. Protein: CASRGQERDTQYF.

J is TRBJ2-3 and V is TRBV28; 7 bases align to TRBD1. There are 14 residues in the CDR3. J gave up 0 bases and V 7 bases, and 4 bases lay outside the gene matches. CDR1 MDHEN and CDR2 SYDVKM come from the germline V gene. The CDR3 sequence: CASTGQLSTDTQYF. In DNA, the CDR3 is TGTGCCAGCACGGGACAGCTAAGCACAGATACGCAGTATTTT.

This chain links TRBV28 with TRBJ2-5; TRBD2 might be the D (6 bases). The ends were cut back, 6 bases at V and 1 base at J, with 15 bases in the middle. The CDR3 length is 15 residues. The germline gives CDR1 MDHEN, CDR2 SYDVKM. CDR3 loop: CASSPGRGSQETQYF. CDR3 DNA sequence: TGTGCCAGCAGCCCTGGGCGGGGCTCCCAAGAGACCCAGTACTTC.

V usage is TRBV27 and J usage is TRBJ1-6, with D maybe TRBD1 (6 bases). The germline V and J ends were trimmed by 3 bases and 5 bases, with 8 bases remaining between them. Germline V gives CDR1 MNHEY, CDR2 SMNVEV (reference sequence). The CDR3 consists of 14 residues. The DNA for the CDR3 is TGTGCCAGCAGTTTCCGGACAGATAATTCACCCCTCCACTTT. Protein sequence: CASSFRTDNSPLHF.

The CDR3 reads CAWRIQGGLVEKLFF. DNA of the CDR3: TGTGCCTGGAGGATACAAGGGGGCTTAGTTGAAAAACTGTTTTTT. V is TRBV30 and J is TRBJ1-4, with 7 bases matching TRBD1. The germline V gene has CDR1 GTSNPN and CDR2 SVGIG (reference sequence). This CDR3 spans 15 amino acids. Trimming at V came to 3 bases and at J to 7 bases, leaving 11 bases not matched to a gene.

V and J are TRBV19 and TRBJ2-1; D is ambiguous. The ends were cut back, 8 bases at V and 0 bases at J, with 26 bases in the middle. Germline V lookup: CDR1 LNHDA, CDR2 SQIVND (reference sequence). The CDR3 sequence is 19 residues long. The CDR3 sequence is CASDSRKFTGRRSYNEQFF. The DNA of the CDR3 is TGTGCCAGTGACTCTCGGAAGTTCACGGGTCGTCGCTCCTACAATGAGCAGTTCTTC.

The chain joins TRBV2 to TRBJ2-3, with D unclear. Per the germline V gene, CDR1 is SNHLY and CDR2 is FYNNEI. The CDR3 has 15 amino acids. Trimming took off 6 bases at V and 0 bases at J, with 13 bases between the two ends. Here the CDR3 DNA reads TGTGCCAGCAGGGTGGGCAGCACTAGCACAGATACGCAGTATTTT. It codes for CASRVGSTSTDTQYF. The full variable domain, with the rest looked up from reference TRBV2 and TRBJ2-3, is EPEVTQTPSHQVTQMGQEVILRCVPISNHLYFYWYRQILGQKVEFLVSFYNNEISEKSEIFDDQFSVERPDGSNFTLKIRSTKLEDSAMYFCASRVGSTSTDTQYFGPGTRLTVL.

The chain has TRBV29-1 and TRBJ2-4; D is unresolved. Germline V CDR1 and CDR2: SQVTM, ANQGSEA. V lost 1 base and J 7 bases, leaving 5 bases between the germline ends. CDR3 length equals 11 residues. As DNA, the CDR3 is TGCAGCGTTGAAGGTAGTAACATTCAGTACTTC. Encoded protein: CSVEGSNIQYF.

V usage is TRBV4-3 and J usage is TRBJ2-7; 7 nucleotides align to TRBD1. The CDR3 has 14 amino acids. J lost 5 bases, V lost 1 base, and 5 bases had no gene match. Per the germline V gene, CDR1 is LGHNA and CDR2 is YSLEER. The CDR3 is CASSQVQGPHEQYV. CDR3 DNA: TGCGCCAGCAGCCAAGTACAGGGGCCCCACGAGCAGTACGTC.

CDR3 amino acids: CASSLAGKTQYF. The CDR3 DNA reads TGTGCCAGCAGCTTAGCCGGGAAGACCCAGTACTTC. This chain joins TRBV11-2 and TRBJ2-5; TRBD2 is a possible D gene (5 bases). The CDR3 is made up of 12 amino acids. Per germline, CDR1 SGHAT and CDR2 FQNNGV. Trimming left V 1 base short and J 6 bases short, with 6 bases between.

This chain uses TRBV5-4 with TRBJ1-1; D call uncertain. V dropped 5 bases and J dropped 1 base, with 12 bases sitting between them. CDR3 length equals 14 residues. Germline V gives CDR1 SGHNT, CDR2 YYREEE (reference sequence). The CDR3 sequence is CASSHLAANTEAFF. Written as DNA, the CDR3 is TGTGCCAGCAGTCATCTAGCTGCGAACACTGAAGCTTTCTTT.

The J gene is TRBJ2-7, the V gene TRBV30; TRBD1 is a possible D gene (6 bases). The CDR3 runs 13 residues. CDR1 is GTSNPN, CDR2 SVGIG, per germline (reference sequence). V dropped 5 bases and J dropped 0 bases, with 11 bases sitting between them. For the CDR3, the DNA is TGTGCCTGGGGGACAAGAAGCTCCTACGAGCAGTACGTC. Translating gives CAWGTRSSYEQYV.

In DNA form, the CDR3 reads TGCGCCAGCAGCTTGGGACAGATAATGAACACTGAAGCTTTCTTT. This gives the protein CASSLGQIMNTEAFF. V usage is TRBV5-1 and J usage is TRBJ1-1; weak D call: TRBD1 (5 bases). Trimming cost V 0 bases and J 0 bases, with 9 bases left between them. This CDR3 comprises 15 residues. Germline V gene data show CDR1 as SGHRS and CDR2 as YFSETQ.

The chain recombines TRBV6-5 with TRBJ2-7, with TRBD1 as a possible D gene (5 bases). The CDR3 extends over 14 amino acids. Looked up from germline, CDR1 is MNHEY and CDR2 is SVGAGI. The ends were cut back, 5 bases at V and 1 base at J, with 12 bases in the middle. The CDR3 sequence is CASSLSDTSYEQYV. CDR3 in DNA: TGTGCCAGCAGTCTCTCGGACACTTCCTACGAGCAGTACGTC.

Written as DNA, the CDR3 is TGTGCCAGCAGCTTAAGGGGCACAGCCTTGGGTGGCTACACCTTC. It codes for CASSLRGTALGGYTF. This chain joins TRBV7-9 and TRBJ1-2; D perhaps matches TRBD1 (5 bases). The length of the CDR3 is 15 residues. Between the trimmed V and J ends, which lost 2 bases and 7 bases, there was a span of 17 bases. Germline V gene lookup returns CDR1 SEHNR and CDR2 FQNEAQ (reference sequence).

V is TRBV7-3 and J is TRBJ2-3; TRBD1 agrees at 10 bases. CDR1 and CDR2 (germline): SGHTA, FQGTGA. The J segment lost 14 bases and the V segment lost 4 bases, leaving 18 bases of the junction unmatched. The CDR3 loop spans 16 amino acids. The CDR3 here is CASSSAPARGTGVRYF. Written as DNA, the CDR3 is TGTGCCAGCAGCTCCGCCCCCGCGAGAGGGACAGGGGTCCGGTATTTT.

The chain employs TRBV18 and TRBJ1-2; a weak D match, TRBD1 (6 bases). Trimming removed 1 base from V and 6 bases from J, with 9 bases in between. CDR1 is KGHSH, CDR2 LQKENI, per germline. CDR3 length: 13 residues. Here the CDR3 DNA reads TGTGCCAGCTCACCACGACAGGAGGATGGCTACACCTTC. Its protein product is CASSPRQEDGYTF.

The CDR3 sequence is CASSKPTSNTEAFF. The DNA of the CDR3 is TGCGCCAGCAGCAAGCCCACCTCAAACACTGAAGCTTTCTTT. The rearrangement links TRBV4-1 to TRBJ1-1; D gene uncertain. Germline CDR1 and CDR2: MGHRA and YSYEKL. Deletions cut 5 bases from V and 2 bases from J, with 12 bases between. The length of the CDR3 is 14 residues.

The V and J genes are TRBV4-3 and TRBJ1-2; 8 bases agree with TRBD1. V gave up 1 base and J gave up 2 bases; unmatched junction bases: 3. This CDR3 has 15 amino acids. Germline V lookup: CDR1 LGHNA, CDR2 YSLEER. The CDR3 reads CASSQVRQGNYGYTF. Here the CDR3 DNA reads TGCGCCAGCAGCCAAGTTCGACAGGGGAACTATGGCTACACCTTC.

The rearrangement links TRBV7-9 to TRBJ1-2; 12 bases are a match to TRBD1. V was pared by 1 base and J by 8 bases, with 8 bases of the junction left unmatched. Germline CDR1 and CDR2: SEHNR and FQNEAQ (reference sequence). The CDR3 totals 16 residues. The CDR3 DNA reads as TGTGCCAGCAGCTTAGGGTCGGGACAGGGGGCGCAGGGCTACACCTTC. It specifies CASSLGSGQGAQGYTF.

The V call is TRBV19, the J call TRBJ1-1; the D gene is possibly TRBD1 (6 bases). The CDR3 has 17 amino acids. Germline assignment: CDR1 LNHDA and CDR2 SQIVND (reference sequence). V lost 0 bases to trimming and J lost 5 bases, with 19 bases between them. The CDR3 region is CASSIDGQTGQRTEAFF. Here the CDR3 DNA reads TGTGCCAGTAGTATAGATGGACAGACCGGGCAGAGGACTGAAGCTTTCTTT.

The rearrangement uses TRBV15 and TRBJ1-1; D ambiguous. This CDR3 has 14 residues. Germline values: CDR1 LNHNV, CDR2 YYDKDF (reference sequence). Deletions cut 1 base from V and 0 bases from J, with 6 bases between. CDR3 bases: TGTGCCACCAGCAGAGTTGCAGTGAACACTGAAGCTTTCTTT. This encodes CATSRVAVNTEAFF.